What follows are 32 T cell receptor beta chains derived from one specimen sequenced in a study of T cell responses to AZD1222 COVID-19 vaccine. Assay: immunoSEQ multiplex PCR; the TCRdb copy retains only in-frame clones and omits some. The data show approximately 170,000 clones, about 83% seen once. The sample in question was peripheral blood, obtained 28 days after the second AZD1222 dose. All receptors come from an adult who received the AZD1222 COVID-19 vaccine.

This clone has only a few counts. This CDR3 is also generated by other DNA sequences in the sample. The V and J genes are TRBV5-1 and TRBJ2-3, with 8 bases identical to TRBD2. Germline V gene lookup returns CDR1 SGHRS and CDR2 YFSETQ. Trimming cost V 6 bases and J 9 bases; bases outside gene matches: 18. The CDR3 is made up of 16 amino acids. CDR3 region: CASTDHGRGGADTQYF. The CDR3 DNA reads as TGCGCCAGCACCGATCACGGTCGGGGGGGGGCCGACACGCAGTATTTT.

The genes are TRBV14 and TRBJ1-2; 7 bases line up with TRBD1. The germline V gene encodes CDR1 SGHDN and CDR2 FVKESK. There are 13 residues in the CDR3. The ends lost 6 bases at V and 4 bases at J; junction bases unmatched: 5. Here the CDR3 reads CASSRQGSYGYTF. CDR3 sequence (DNA): TGTGCCAGCAGTCGACAGGGCTCCTATGGCTACACCTTC.

The V and J genes are TRBV10-2 and TRBJ2-7, with D possibly being TRBD1 (6 bases). The CDR3 runs to 13 residues. CDR1 and CDR2 from the germline V gene are WSHSY and SAAADI. Deletions cut 7 bases from V and 5 bases from J, with 15 bases between. The CDR3 DNA reads as TGCGCCAGCAACCGGGACATCCGAAACGAGCAGTACTTC. Its translation is CASNRDIRNEQYF.

The chain employs TRBV3-1 (or the pseudogene TRBV3-2) and TRBJ2-2, with TRBD2 matching 8 bases. The CDR3 is 17 residues long. The germline CDR1 and CDR2 sequences are LGHDT and YNNKEL (reference sequence). With V trimmed by 4 bases and J by 0 bases, 7 bases remained unmatched. CDR3 in DNA: TGTGCCAGCAGCCGCAGCGGGGGCCTCGCGAACACCGGGGAGCTGTTTTTT. Residues: CASSRSGGLANTGELFF.

The CDR3: CASVRGDTEAFF. CDR3 coding DNA: TGTGCCAGCGTCAGGGGTGACACTGAAGCTTTCTTT. The rearrangement links TRBV6-1 to TRBJ1-1, with D perhaps TRBD1 (6 bases). Germline assignment: CDR1 MNHNS and CDR2 SASEGT. The V and J ends lost 8 bases and 3 bases respectively, with 10 bases between them. The CDR3 spans 12 residues.

V gene TRBV7-8 combines with J gene TRBJ1-1; D uncertain. The germline V and J ends were trimmed by 1 base and 1 base, with 7 bases remaining between them. The CDR3 totals 14 residues. Germline V lookup: CDR1 SGHVS, CDR2 FQNEAQ. The CDR3 DNA sequence: TGTGCCAGCAGCTTAGTTACACCGAACACTGAAGCTTTCTTT. Protein sequence: CASSLVTPNTEAFF.

This clone turned up a few times. The chain has TRBV5-1 and TRBJ1-1; D is ambiguous. Per the germline V gene, CDR1 is SGHRS and CDR2 is YFSETQ. The CDR3 contains 15 residues. V dropped 0 bases and J dropped 0 bases, with 9 bases sitting between them. This chain's CDR3 is CASSLEADMNTEAFF. CDR3 sequence (DNA): TGCGCCAGCAGCTTGGAGGCAGACATGAACACTGAAGCTTTCTTT.

Notes on this clone: This sample also contains other DNA sequences that code for the same CDR3. J is TRBJ1-2 and V is TRBV5-1; no clear D. The CDR3 is 13 residues long. Germline V gene lookup returns CDR1 SGHRS and CDR2 YFSETQ. V was clipped by 0 bases and J by 4 bases, with 7 bases between them. The CDR3 reads CASSLGGSYGYTF. CDR3 DNA: TGCGCCAGCAGCTTGGGAGGTAGCTATGGCTACACCTTC.

This clone was observed a few times. The rearrangement uses TRBV14 and TRBJ2-5, with a possible D match to TRBD2 (5 bases). Trimming took 0 bases from V and 5 from J, leaving 28 bases between them. The CDR3 contains 20 residues. CDR1 and CDR2 (germline): SGHDN, FVKESK. The DNA for the CDR3 is TGTGCCAGCAGCCAAGACCGGGGAAACCCGGTTCTTACCCAACACGAGACCCAGTACTTC. Translated, it gives CASSQDRGNPVLTQHETQYF.

The chain couples TRBV15 to TRBJ2-2, with D perhaps matching TRBD1 or TRBD2 (6 bases each). CDR3 length equals 16 residues. CDR1 LNHNV and CDR2 YYDKDF come from the germline V gene (reference sequence). Trimming pared 1 base from V and 6 bases from J, leaving 15 bases between. In DNA, the CDR3 is TGTGCCACCAGCAGAGGGGGGGCGGAGAATCCCGGGGAGCTGTTTTTT. It codes for CATSRGGAENPGELFF.

The chain uses TRBV27 and TRBJ1-4; 9 positions agree with TRBD1. CDR1 is MNHEY and CDR2 is SMNVEV in the germline V gene (reference sequence). V was pared by 5 bases and J by 8 bases, with 15 bases of the junction left unmatched. The CDR3 sequence is 17 residues long. This chain's CDR3 is CASSITGTGFVGEKLFF. CDR3 in DNA: TGTGCCAGCAGTATAACCGGGACAGGGTTTGTAGGGGAAAAACTGTTTTTT. The full variable domain, rest sourced from reference TRBV27 and TRBJ1-4, is EAQVTQNPRYLITVTGKKLTVTCSQNMNHEYMSWYRQDPGLGLRQIYYSMNVEVTDKGDVPEGYKVSRKEKRNFPLILESPSPNQTSLYFCASSITGTGFVGEKLFFGSGTQLSVL.

The chain has TRBV2 and TRBJ1-3, with a tentative D call TRBD1 (5 bases). The germline gives CDR1 SNHLY, CDR2 FYNNEI. V was pared by 2 bases and J by 2 bases, with 10 bases between. This CDR3 contains 15 residues. CDR3 region: CASSETGATGNTIYF. The CDR3, as DNA: TGTGCCAGCAGTGAAACCGGGGCGACTGGAAACACCATATATTTT.

In its sample, this clone was seen once. DNA for the CDR3: TGCGCCAGCAGCTGGGGACAGGGCTACGAGCAGTACTTC. Its translation: CASSWGQGYEQYF. This rearrangement joins TRBV5-1 to TRBJ2-7, with TRBD1 identical over 9 bases. The V and J ends lost 3 bases and 3 bases, in that order; junction bases with no gene match: 1. Germline values: CDR1 SGHRS, CDR2 YFSETQ. This CDR3 comprises 13 residues.

This sequence joins TRBV6-5 and TRBJ1-3; a weak D match, TRBD1 (6 bases). The CDR3 loop spans 15 amino acids. Between the trimmed V and J ends, which lost 7 bases and 0 bases, there was a span of 13 bases. Germline CDR1 and CDR2: MNHEY and SVGAGI. CDR3 in amino acids: CASTHRARSGNTIYF. CDR3 nucleotides: TGTGCCAGCACCCACAGGGCCCGCTCTGGAAACACCATATATTTT.

The chain has TRBV2 and TRBJ2-1, with D perhaps matching TRBD1 (6 bases). Germline V gene data show CDR1 as SNHLY and CDR2 as FYNNEI. The ends were cut back, 11 bases at V and 5 bases at J, with 10 bases in the middle. The CDR3 totals 11 residues. Here the CDR3 DNA reads TGTGCCGGAGGACAGCACAATGAGCAGTTCTTC. Translated: CAGGQHNEQFF. The entire variable domain, with the rest obtained from reference TRBV2 and TRBJ2-1, is as follows: EPEVTQTPSHQVTQMGQEVILRCVPISNHLYFYWYRQILGQKVEFLVSFYNNEISEKSEIFDDQFSVERPDGSNFTLKIRSTKLEDSAMYFCAGGQHNEQFFGPGTRLTVL.

This clone was recorded once. V usage is TRBV9 and J usage is TRBJ2-1, with D tentatively TRBD1 or TRBD2 (5 bases each). V lost 0 bases, J lost 4 bases, and 35 bases lay in between. This CDR3 region has 23 residues. Germline lookup yields CDR1 SGDLS and CDR2 YYNGEE. The CDR3 here is CASSVGGWTGDYRVTRAYNEQFF. CDR3 bases: TGTGCCAGCAGCGTAGGGGGGTGGACGGGCGACTACCGAGTTACGAGGGCTTACAATGAGCAGTTCTTC.

The CDR3 sequence is CASSQDRRFSGNTIYF. In DNA, the CDR3 is TGTGCCAGCAGCCAAGATCGTCGGTTCTCTGGAAACACCATATATTTT. The V gene is TRBV3-1 (or the pseudogene TRBV3-2), the J gene TRBJ1-3; D gene ambiguous. Per the germline V gene, CDR1 is LGHDT and CDR2 is YNNKEL (reference sequence). CDR3 length: 16 residues. The germline V and J ends were trimmed by 0 bases and 0 bases, with 9 bases remaining between them.

In its sample, this clone was seen once. The V and J genes are TRBV27 and TRBJ2-1; no clear D. There are 13 residues in the CDR3. Trimming stripped 0 bases from V and 4 bases from J, with 4 bases between. Germline CDR1 reads MNHEY; CDR2 reads SMNVEV (reference sequence). The CDR3 DNA sequence: TGTGCCAGCAGTTTATCTATATACAATGAGCAGTTCTTC. Protein sequence: CASSLSIYNEQFF.

J is TRBJ1-5 and V is TRBV15; the D is unclear. CDR3 length: 13 amino acids. Germline V CDR1 and CDR2: LNHNV, YYDKDF (reference sequence). V lost 0 bases and J 6 bases, leaving 6 bases between the germline ends. Here the CDR3 DNA reads TGTGCCACCAGCAGAGACCTTGCTCAGCCCCAGCATTTT. It is translated as CATSRDLAQPQHF.

The chain has TRBV15 and TRBJ2-1; D is uncertain. CDR3 length equals 12 residues. V lost 3 bases and J lost 4, with 4 bases in between. Per the germline V gene, CDR1 is LNHNV and CDR2 is YYDKDF (reference sequence). The CDR3 DNA is TGTGCCACCAGCAGGGGGTACAATGAGCAGTTCTTC. Protein: CATSRGYNEQFF.

CDR3 sequence reads: CASSLNPLTAYGYTF. CDR3 coding DNA: TGTGCCAGCTCACTTAACCCACTAACAGCCTATGGCTACACCTTC. This sequence joins TRBV18 and TRBJ1-2, with unresolved D. The CDR3 is made up of 15 amino acids. Germline-derived CDR1 and CDR2 are KGHSH and LQKENI. The V gene lost 4 bases and the J gene lost 4 bases, with 16 bases spanning the gap.

The CDR3 DNA is TGCGCCAGCAGCCACCGGGACAGTAACACTGAAGCTTTCTTT. The encoded protein is CASSHRDSNTEAFF. This sequence joins TRBV4-1 and TRBJ1-1; 7 nucleotides line up with TRBD1. Per the germline V gene, CDR1 is MGHRA and CDR2 is YSYEKL. V lost 3 bases to trimming and J lost 2 bases; unmatched junction nucleotides: 3. This CDR3 spans 14 amino acids.

The rearrangement joins TRBV7-9 to TRBJ1-3; unclear D gene. The ends were cut back, 4 bases at V and 0 bases at J, with 10 bases in the middle. In germline, CDR1 is SEHNR, CDR2 FQNEAQ (reference sequence). The CDR3 has 15 amino acids. CDR3 loop: CASSYGRSSGNTIYF. In DNA form, the CDR3 reads TGTGCCAGCAGCTACGGCCGAAGCTCTGGAAACACCATATATTTT.

The chain recombines TRBV5-6 with TRBJ2-4, with a weak D call TRBD2 (7 bases). This CDR3 region has 14 residues. V lost 6 bases and J 7 bases, leaving 17 bases between the germline ends. Germline V CDR1 and CDR2: SGHDT, YYEEEE. CDR3 sequence reads: CASTLWGGKNIQYF. The CDR3 DNA reads as TGTGCCAGCACTTTGTGGGGGGGCAAGAACATTCAGTACTTC.

This chain uses TRBV6-4 with TRBJ2-3; 8 bases map to TRBD2. The germline V gene encodes CDR1 MRHNA and CDR2 SNTAGT. V trimming: 0 bases; J trimming: 4 bases; junction bases outside the gene matches: 3. The CDR3 totals 15 residues. CDR3 coding DNA: TGTGCCAGCAGTGACTCGGGACTAGGCGCAGATACGCAGTATTTT. Protein sequence: CASSDSGLGADTQYF.

The rearrangement links TRBV27 to TRBJ2-7; D is tentatively TRBD1 or TRBD2 (5 bases each). The V gene lost 3 bases and the J gene lost 2 bases, with 11 bases spanning the gap. Germline CDR1 is MNHEY and CDR2 is SMNVEV (reference sequence). CDR3 length: 14 residues. CDR3 in amino acids: CASSFEGPPYEQYF. CDR3 coding DNA: TGTGCCAGCAGTTTTGAGGGGCCCCCCTACGAGCAGTACTTC.

This chain links TRBV7-6 with TRBJ2-1; 9 bases match TRBD2. CDR3 length: 16 residues. J was trimmed by 4 bases and V by 5 bases; bases with no gene match: 9. Germline CDR1 SGHVS, CDR2 FNYEAQ. In nucleotides, the CDR3 is TGTGCCAGCAGCACCGCGACTAGCGGACTATACAATGAGCAGTTCTTC. It translates to CASSTATSGLYNEQFF.

The rearrangement uses TRBV29-1 and TRBJ1-3; D remains ambiguous. Trimming left V 4 bases short and J 2 bases short, with 15 bases between. The CDR3 is 15 residues long. CDR1 is SQVTM, CDR2 ANQGSEA, per germline. Here the CDR3 DNA reads TGCAGCGTTGGGGTCAGAAGCTCCCCTGGAAACACCATATATTTT. Amino acid sequence: CSVGVRSSPGNTIYF.

The chain has TRBV5-1 and TRBJ2-1; 8 bases line up with TRBD1. Germline V gene sequence: CDR1 SGHRS, CDR2 YFSETQ. V shed 3 bases, J shed 4 bases, and the junction held 9 bases outside the gene matches. The CDR3 is made up of 16 amino acids. CDR3 protein: CASSSEWTGSYNEQFF. As DNA, the CDR3 is TGCGCCAGCAGCTCTGAATGGACAGGGAGTTACAATGAGCAGTTCTTC. Combining the CDR3 with reference TRBV5-1 and TRBJ2-1 gives the whole variable domain KAGVTQTPRYLIKTRGQQVTLSCSPISGHRSVSWYQQTPGQGLQFLFEYFSETQRNKGNFPGRFSGRQFSNSRSEMNVSTLELGDSALYLCASSSEWTGSYNEQFFGPGTRLTVL.

With respect to this clone: Other nucleotide sequences in the sample specify the same CDR3. The chain combines TRBV6-1 with TRBJ1-2; D may be TRBD1 (5 bases). The V end was cut by 1 base, the J end by 7 bases, with 13 bases between. The CDR3 totals 14 residues. CDR1 is MNHNS and CDR2 is SASEGT in the germline V gene. CDR3 loop: CASSEGGGFSGYTF. The CDR3 DNA reads as TGTGCCAGCAGTGAAGGGGGGGGTTTTAGTGGCTACACCTTC.

The chain recombines TRBV25-1 with TRBJ1-5, with 7 bases that match TRBD1. With V trimmed by 5 bases and J by 1 base, 2 bases remained unmatched. Germline lookup yields CDR1 MGHDK and CDR2 SYGVNS. The CDR3 has 14 residues. The CDR3 loop reads CASSLDRSNQPQHF. The CDR3, as DNA: TGTGCCAGCAGTCTGGACAGGAGCAATCAGCCCCAGCATTTT.

CDR3 residues: CASRLDGVVSTEAFF. CDR3 in DNA: TGTGCCAGCAGACTGGACGGGGTAGTAAGCACTGAAGCTTTCTTT. The J gene is TRBJ1-1, the V gene TRBV27; no clear D gene. The V end lost 6 bases, the J end lost 4 bases, and 18 bases lay between the germline ends. This CDR3 has 15 residues. The V gene's germline CDR1 is MNHEY and CDR2 SMNVEV (reference sequence).